This entry concerns a single TCR beta chain. In the original analysis: Amplification of reference gene primers provided the estimated nucleated cell counts. Libraries were prepared by immunoSEQ multiplex PCR; TCRdb keeps only in-frame clonotypes and omits some of them. The V and J calls and clone size are taken from that table; D and trimming were inferred from the DNA. The data contain around 180,000 clones, roughly 86% of them singletons. Germline V gives CDR1 MNHEY, CDR2 SVGAGI. There are 15 residues in the CDR3. The V segment lost 6 bases and the J segment 6 bases; nucleotides outside the gene matches: 13. The sample originates from a study of blood T cell repertoires in COVID-19. Study at large: COVID-19 samples collected from the United States, Italy and Spain covered acute and convalescent phases. PBMCs, B-cell-depleted T cells, or T cells provided the cDNA or gDNA that made up the material.

The V gene is TRBV6-5, the J gene TRBJ2-7; 8 positions match TRBD1. Sequencing was performed on peripheral blood. The TCR comes from a man between 35 and 55 years old with active or convalescent COVID-19. CDR3 sequence (DNA): TGTGCCAGCAGACCGGACAGGGTGGGATCTACCGAGCAGTACTTC. Amino acid sequence: CASRPDRVGSTEQYF.